This record concerns one T cell receptor beta chain sequence. The Seattle site enrolled patients during active infection and followed them longitudinally. Study processing details: Estimation of nucleated cell counts relied on the amplification of reference gene primers. Clones were sequenced by immunoSEQ multiplex PCR, and TCRdb holds only the in-frame ones, with some missing. V and J calls and clone size follow that table, whereas D and trimming were derived from the DNA. The sample records under 200,000 clones, roughly 81% being singletons. This sample is part of a study of blood T cell repertoires in COVID-19. Study information: Samples taken during acute and convalescent COVID-19 were collected in the United States, Italy and Spain. Sample material is recorded as cDNA or gDNA derived from T cells, B-cell-depleted T cells, or PBMCs.

Sample: peripheral blood. This TCR was sampled from a woman between 50 and 59 years old with COVID-19, enrolled during active disease.

Here the CDR3 reads CASSQEGSEETQYF. CDR3 DNA: TGCGCCAGCAGCCAAGAGGGTAGCGAAGAGACCCAGTACTTC. The V gene is TRBV4-3, the J gene TRBJ2-5; a weak D match, TRBD2 (5 bases). Per germline, CDR1 LGHNA and CDR2 YSLEER. The CDR3 loop spans 14 amino acids. V was trimmed by 0 bases and J by 3 bases, leaving 8 bases between them.